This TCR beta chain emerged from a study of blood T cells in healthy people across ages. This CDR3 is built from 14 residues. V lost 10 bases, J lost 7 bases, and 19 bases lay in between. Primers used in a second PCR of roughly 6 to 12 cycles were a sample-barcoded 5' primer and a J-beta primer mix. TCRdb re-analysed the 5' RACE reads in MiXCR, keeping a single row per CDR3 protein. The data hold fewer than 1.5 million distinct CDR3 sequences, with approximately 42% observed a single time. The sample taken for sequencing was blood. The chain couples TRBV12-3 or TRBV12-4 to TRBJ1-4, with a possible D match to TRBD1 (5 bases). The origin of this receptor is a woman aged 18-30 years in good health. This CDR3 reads CATYGGGLFEKLFF. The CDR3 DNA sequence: TGTGCCACCTACGGGGGAGGGCTGTTTGAAAAACTGTTTTTT.